This TCR beta chain was profiled in a study of OX40 agonist ivuxolimab in advanced cancers. With V trimmed by 4 bases and J by 4 bases, 3 bases remained unmatched. The CDR3 contains 13 residues. CDR1 is SEHNR and CDR2 is FQNEAQ in the germline V gene (reference sequence). Sequencing used immunoSEQ multiplex PCR; TCRdb keeps in-frame clones, though not all of them. The sample carries 35,000 to 45,000 clones, roughly nine tenths recorded once. The origin of this receptor is an adult with an advanced solid tumor such as melanoma, head and neck, liver or kidney cancer. Specimen: CD4+ or CD8+ T cells sorted from blood, collected in a trial of the OX40 agonist ivuxolimab. The V gene is TRBV7-9, the J gene TRBJ1-2; 7 positions agree with TRBD1. CDR3 sequence (DNA): TGTGCCAGCAGCTCCGGGACAGTCTATGGCTACACCTTC. It encodes CASSSGTVYGYTF.